The table lists the clone carrying this TCR beta chain with many counts. Unique molecular identifiers were used to barcode this TCRbeta library. Using its own MiXCR run on the PCR reads, TCRdb lists one record per CDR3 protein. This repertoire shows 190,000 or so distinct CDR3 sequences, 6% to 7% found once; its top ten account for over 2.5%. The entry originates in a study of T-cell reconstitution after alpha-beta-depleted transplantation in children. V shed 0 bases and J shed 2 bases, with 13 bases lying between them. Per germline, CDR1 LGHNA and CDR2 YNFKEQ. This CDR3 has 16 residues. V is TRBV4-2 and J is TRBJ2-5; maybe TRBD1 (5 bases). The TCR originated in a human donor who donated a stem cell graft to a child with Wiskott-Aldrich syndrome. Specimen: PBMCs from the stem cell graft donor, collected from the stem cell graft. The CDR3, as DNA: TGTGCCAGCAGCCAAGATGGGGCGGAGTCACAAGAGACCCAGTACTTC. Residues: CASSQDGAESQETQYF.